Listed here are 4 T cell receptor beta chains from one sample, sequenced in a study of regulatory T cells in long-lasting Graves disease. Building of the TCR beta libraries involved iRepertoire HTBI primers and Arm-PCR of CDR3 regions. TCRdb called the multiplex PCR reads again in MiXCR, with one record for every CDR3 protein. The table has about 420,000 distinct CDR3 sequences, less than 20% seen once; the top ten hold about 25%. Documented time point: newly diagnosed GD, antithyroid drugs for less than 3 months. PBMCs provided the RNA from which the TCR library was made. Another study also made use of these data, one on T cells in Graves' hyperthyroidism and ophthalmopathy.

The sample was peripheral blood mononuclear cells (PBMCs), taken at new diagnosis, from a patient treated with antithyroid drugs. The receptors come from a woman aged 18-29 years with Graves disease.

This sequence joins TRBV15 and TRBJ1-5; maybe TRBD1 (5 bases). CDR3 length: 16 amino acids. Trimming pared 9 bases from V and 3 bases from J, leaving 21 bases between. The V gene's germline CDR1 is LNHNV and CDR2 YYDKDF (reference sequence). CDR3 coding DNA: TGTGCCACAGCTCGGGAGGTGGGGCAGATCAATCAGCCCCAGCATTTT. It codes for CATAREVGQINQPQHF.

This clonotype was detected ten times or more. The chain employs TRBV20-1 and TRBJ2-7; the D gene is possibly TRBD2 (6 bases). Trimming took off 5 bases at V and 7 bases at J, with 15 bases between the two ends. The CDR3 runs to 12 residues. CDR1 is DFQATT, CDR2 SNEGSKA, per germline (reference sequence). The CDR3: CSAAPPEGEQYF. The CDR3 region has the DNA TGCAGTGCTGCCCCCCCGGAGGGTGAGCAGTACTTC.

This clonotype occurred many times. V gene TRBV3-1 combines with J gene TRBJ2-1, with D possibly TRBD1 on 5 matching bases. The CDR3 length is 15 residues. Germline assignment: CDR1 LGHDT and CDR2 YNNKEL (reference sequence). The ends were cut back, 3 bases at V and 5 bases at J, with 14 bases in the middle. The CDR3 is CASSQGQGLNNEQFF. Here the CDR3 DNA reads TGTGCCAGCAGCCAGGGGCAGGGATTGAACAATGAGCAGTTCTTC.

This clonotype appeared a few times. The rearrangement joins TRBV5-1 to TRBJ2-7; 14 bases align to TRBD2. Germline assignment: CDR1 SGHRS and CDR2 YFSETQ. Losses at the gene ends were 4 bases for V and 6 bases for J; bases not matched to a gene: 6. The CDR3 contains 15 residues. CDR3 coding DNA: TGCGCCAGCAGCACCCGACTAGCGGGAGGGGGCGAGCAGTACTTC. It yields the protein CASSTRLAGGGEQYF.